These 8 T cell receptor beta chains were sequenced from one sample in a study of T cells expressing NK-cell markers. TCRdb reprocessed the 5' RACE reads and reports one entry per CDR3 protein, with no DNA. The specimen's table records about 440,000 distinct CDR3 sequences. Sequenced material: blood T cells: a sorted CD56 or NKG2C T cell subset, CD4+ or CD8+ T cells, or bulk PBMC T cells (not recorded which). These TCRs come from a woman between 18 and 70 years old in good health.

The rearrangement links TRBV4-3 to TRBJ2-5. The germline gives CDR1 LGHNA, CDR2 YSLEER. This CDR3 is built from 17 residues. This CDR3 reads CASSQDLPAAGQETQYF.

The chain carries TRBV3-1 and TRBJ2-1; the D call of TRBD1 rests on TCRdb alone, since no DNA is present to check it. The CDR3 is made up of 15 amino acids. Per the germline V gene, CDR1 is LGHDT and CDR2 is YNNKEL (reference sequence). The CDR3 sequence: CACSTAGRANNEQFF.

The chain is built from TRBV30 and TRBJ2-1; as DNA is missing, the TRBD2 call by TCRdb cannot be tested. CDR1 is GTSNPN and CDR2 is SVGIG in the germline V gene (reference sequence). This CDR3 has 15 amino acids. CDR3 loop: CAWSVEPSSDNEQFF.

The CDR3 here is CASSQVLLANTEAFF. V and J are TRBV4-1 and TRBJ1-1. The CDR3 has 15 amino acids. Per the germline V gene, CDR1 is MGHRA and CDR2 is YSYEKL.

V and J are TRBV10-3 and TRBJ1-1; TCRdb's assignment of TRBD1 cannot be checked, as there is no DNA. CDR3 size: 13 residues. Germline assignment: CDR1 ENHRY and CDR2 SYGVKD. The CDR3 reads CAISGDRELGAFF.

This chain joins TRBV7-9 and TRBJ2-5; the D call of TRBD1 rests on TCRdb alone, since no DNA is present to check it. Germline values: CDR1 SEHNR, CDR2 FQNEAQ (reference sequence). CDR3 length: 14 residues. CDR3 sequence reads: CASSPGQGGETQYF.

The rearrangement joins TRBV20-1 to TRBJ2-7; as DNA is missing, the TRBD1 call by TCRdb cannot be tested. This CDR3 contains 14 residues. Per germline, CDR1 DFQATT and CDR2 SNEGSKA (reference sequence). The CDR3 sequence: CSANSPQYSYEQYF.

The rearrangement joins TRBV6-1 to TRBJ1-5; TCRdb calls TRBD1, which cannot be checked without DNA. The germline V gene has CDR1 MNHNS and CDR2 SASEGT. This CDR3 contains 16 residues. The CDR3 spells CASSSGQDVGNQPQHF.